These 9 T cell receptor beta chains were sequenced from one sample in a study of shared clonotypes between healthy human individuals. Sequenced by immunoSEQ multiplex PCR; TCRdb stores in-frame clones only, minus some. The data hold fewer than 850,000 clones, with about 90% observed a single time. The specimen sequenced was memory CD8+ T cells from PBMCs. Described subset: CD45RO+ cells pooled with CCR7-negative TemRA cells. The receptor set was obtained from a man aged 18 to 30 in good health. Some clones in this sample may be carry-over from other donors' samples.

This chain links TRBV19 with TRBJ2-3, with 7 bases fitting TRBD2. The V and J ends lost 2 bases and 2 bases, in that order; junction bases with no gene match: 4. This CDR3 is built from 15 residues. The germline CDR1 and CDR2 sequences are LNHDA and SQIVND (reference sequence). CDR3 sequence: CASSIRSGTTDTQYF. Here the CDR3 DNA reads TGTGCCAGTAGTATAAGGAGCGGGACCACAGATACGCAGTATTTT.

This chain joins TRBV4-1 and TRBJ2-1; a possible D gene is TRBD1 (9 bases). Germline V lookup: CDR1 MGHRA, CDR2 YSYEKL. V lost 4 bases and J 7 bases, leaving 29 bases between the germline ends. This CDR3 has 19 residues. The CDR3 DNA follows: TGCGCCAGCAGCCGCGGGACAGGGATCACTAGCGGTTTTAAGAATGAGCAGTTCTTC. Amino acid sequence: CASSRGTGITSGFKNEQFF.

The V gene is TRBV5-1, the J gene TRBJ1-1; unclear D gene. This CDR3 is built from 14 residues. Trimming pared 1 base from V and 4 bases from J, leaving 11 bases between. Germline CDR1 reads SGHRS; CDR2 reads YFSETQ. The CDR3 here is CASSLFRGITEAFF. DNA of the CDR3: TGCGCCAGCAGCTTGTTTCGAGGAATCACTGAAGCTTTCTTT.

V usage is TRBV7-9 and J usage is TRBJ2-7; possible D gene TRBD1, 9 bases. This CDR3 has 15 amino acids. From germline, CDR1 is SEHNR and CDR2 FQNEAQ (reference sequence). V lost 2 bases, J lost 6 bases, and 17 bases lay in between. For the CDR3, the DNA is TGTGCCAGCAGCTTAAGCGGGGGACAGGGCCTCGAGCAGTACTTC. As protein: CASSLSGGQGLEQYF.

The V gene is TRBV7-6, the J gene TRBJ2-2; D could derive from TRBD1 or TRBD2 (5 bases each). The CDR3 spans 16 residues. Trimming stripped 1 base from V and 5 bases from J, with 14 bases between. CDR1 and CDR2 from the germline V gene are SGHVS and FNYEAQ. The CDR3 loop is CASSLVWGSKTGELFF. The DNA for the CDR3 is TGTGCCAGCAGCTTAGTGTGGGGGAGTAAGACCGGGGAGCTGTTTTTT.

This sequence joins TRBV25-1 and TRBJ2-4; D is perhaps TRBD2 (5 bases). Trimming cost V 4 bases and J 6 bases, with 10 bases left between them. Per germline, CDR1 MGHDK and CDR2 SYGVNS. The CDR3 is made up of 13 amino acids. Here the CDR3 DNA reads TGTGCCAGCAGTGGAGGGCCAGGAAACATTCAGTACTTC. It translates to CASSGGPGNIQYF.

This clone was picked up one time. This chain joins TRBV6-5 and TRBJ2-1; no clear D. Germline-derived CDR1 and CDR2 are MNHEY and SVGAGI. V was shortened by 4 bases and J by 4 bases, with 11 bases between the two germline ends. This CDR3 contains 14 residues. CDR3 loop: CASSSDYPYNEQFF. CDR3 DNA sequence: TGTGCCAGCAGTTCCGATTACCCGTACAATGAGCAGTTCTTC.

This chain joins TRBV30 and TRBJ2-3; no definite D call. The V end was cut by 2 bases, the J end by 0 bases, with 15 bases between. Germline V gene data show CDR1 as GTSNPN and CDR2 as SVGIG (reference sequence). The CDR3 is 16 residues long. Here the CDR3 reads CAWSLLQRASTDTQYF. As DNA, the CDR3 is TGTGCCTGGAGTCTTCTTCAACGAGCTAGCACAGATACGCAGTATTTT.

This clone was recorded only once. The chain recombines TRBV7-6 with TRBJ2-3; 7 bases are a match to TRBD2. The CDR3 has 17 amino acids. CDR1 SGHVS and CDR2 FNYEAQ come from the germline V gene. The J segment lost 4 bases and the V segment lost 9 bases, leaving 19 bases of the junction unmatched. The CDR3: CASLEREAGYLPDTQYF. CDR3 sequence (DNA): TGTGCCAGTCTCGAGAGGGAAGCGGGATACCTCCCAGATACGCAGTATTTT.